The entry below describes one T cell receptor beta chain. Per the study methods: Counts of nucleated cells, estimated from reference gene primer amplification, were obtained. Clones were read by immunoSEQ multiplex PCR, and TCRdb kept only the in-frame ones, dropping some. Clone size and the V and J calls come from that table; the DNA yielded D and trimming. The sample contains approximately 320,000 clones, approximately 85% of which appear only once. The length of the CDR3 is 17 residues. Germline CDR1 and CDR2: LNHNV and YYDKDF (reference sequence). The germline V and J ends were trimmed by 0 bases and 3 bases, with 16 bases remaining between them. The data derive from a study of blood T cell repertoires in COVID-19. As for the study in general: Researchers got acute and convalescent COVID-19 samples from the United States, Italy and Spain. From T cells, B-cell-depleted T cells, or PBMCs came the material, which was cDNA or gDNA.

Specimen: peripheral blood. The sequence derives from a human donor in a cohort sampled during active COVID-19. The chain employs TRBV15 and TRBJ2-3; D is perhaps TRBD1 (5 bases). CDR3 in amino acids: CATSRDTDMARTDTQYF. The CDR3 region has the DNA TGTGCCACCAGCAGAGATACGGACATGGCGAGGACAGATACGCAGTATTTT.